Detailed here is one T cell receptor beta chain. The antigen it recognizes is unknown. No qualities accompany the bases; no much larger clone lies one base away. TCRbeta CDR3 regions were amplified from genomic DNA by means of the immunoSEQ Assay, a bias-controlled multiplex PCR. From the authors' description of their analysis: The number of nucleated cells in each sample was estimated by amplification of reference gene primers within the assay. To quantify the absolute abundance of each unique TCRbeta CDR3 rearrangement, sequence reads were collapsed and filtered. For each sample, productive Simpson clonality was calculated as the square root of Simpson's diversity index over productive rearrangements. What TCRdb holds here is the immuneACCESS table cut down to in-frame rearrangements. Part of the clones is not present; checked against another copy, under half of the missing clones reflect an unresolved V gene, and the others are unexplained. V, J and clone size are taken as reported in that table, and D and trimming were inferred from the DNA itself. This sample lists some 80,000 clones; 81% were detected once. 44% of the sample comes from the top ten.

The data originate from a study of blood T cell repertoires in COVID-19 (dated by TCRdb to 2020 to 2021). Context from the whole study: The collaborator samples originated in the United States, Italy and Spain and spanned the acute and convalescent phases of COVID-19. The sample metadata nearly always contained a de-identified subject ID, COVID-19 status, age in years and sex. The samples were drawn from two sources: the first 160 participants of the ongoing ImmuneRACE study, and some 1,300 subjects contributed by 6 global collaborators. The prospective study material was composed of cDNA or gDNA derived from T cells, B-cell-depleted T cells, or PBMCs. The repertoires were released in a freely available public database intended as a resource for research on the immune response to SARS-CoV-2. Where HLA class I and class II types were available, the types were taken from metadata supplied by the sample provider, not from assay-based typing. Deeply sampled blood TCRbeta repertoires from subjects exposed to, actively infected with, or recovered from COVID-19 were included in the dataset. The study at large found these results: The quantity of clinical and demographic metadata differed by source and by participant and was supplied without curation.

The collaborating institutions used their own protocols to collect whole blood in K2EDTA tubes. Collaborator samples were shipped for TCRbeta analysis as frozen whole blood, isolated PBMCs, or DNA extracted from either sample type. The CDR3 measures 15 amino acids from cysteine to phenylalanine. Left in the record is the CDR3 DNA by itself, 45 bases read in frame from the first base. Trimming takes 2 bases off V and 5 bases off J; junction bases not matched to a gene: 7. The germline V gene yields SGHTS for CDR1 and YDEGEE for CDR2. The sample consisted of peripheral blood. The receptor comes from an elderly man with acute or convalescent COVID-19. The V and J genes are TRBV5-8 and TRBJ1-5; TRBD1 aligns with 7 central bases. The sequenced DNA: TGTGCCAGCAGCTTAGGGCAGGGGGTAGATCAGCCCCAGCATTTT. It translates as CASSLGQGVDQPQHF.